Shown below are 13 T cell receptor beta chains from a single sample sequenced in a study of PD-L1 blockade in urothelial cancer. Measured with immunoSEQ multiplex PCR; TCRdb has only the in-frame clones, and not every one. The data show around 34,000 clones, just under 85% seen once. Time point here: pretreatment peripheral blood. The source material was PBMCs, sampled around atezolizumab (anti-PD-L1) treatment. Every receptor here comes from a man of 80 years or more with urothelial cancer.

The chain links TRBV11-2 to TRBJ2-3; TRBD1 aligns across 9 bases. Germline loops: CDR1 SGHAT, CDR2 FQNNGV. The V gene end was trimmed by 5 bases and the J gene end by 0 bases; junction bases not matched to a gene: 6. The CDR3 is made up of 16 amino acids. The CDR3 DNA reads as TGTGCCAGCAGCCCGTGGACAGGGGATAGCACAGATACGCAGTATTTT. Encoded protein: CASSPWTGDSTDTQYF.

The DNA for the CDR3 is TGTGCCAGCTCCCTAGGTGAGGGGGGGAATGAGCAGTTCTTC. Encoded protein: CASSLGEGGNEQFF. The chain recombines TRBV2 with TRBJ2-1; D might be TRBD2 (7 bases). The CDR3 consists of 14 residues. The germline V and J ends were trimmed by 8 bases and 7 bases, with 18 bases remaining between them. Per the germline V gene, CDR1 is SNHLY and CDR2 is FYNNEI.

This clone is a singleton in its sample. This sequence joins TRBV5-1 and TRBJ1-2; 7 nucleotides match TRBD1. V was pared by 2 bases and J by 5 bases, with 6 bases of the junction left unmatched. CDR1 and CDR2 from the germline V gene are SGHRS and YFSETQ. The length of the CDR3 is 14 residues. DNA of the CDR3: TGCGCCAGCAGCTTTTTCCCAGGGGGGTATGGCTACACCTTC. It is translated as CASSFFPGGYGYTF. Full variable domain (missing parts from reference TRBV5-1 and TRBJ1-2): KAGVTQTPRYLIKTRGQQVTLSCSPISGHRSVSWYQQTPGQGLQFLFEYFSETQRNKGNFPGRFSGRQFSNSRSEMNVSTLELGDSALYLCASSFFPGGYGYTFGSGTRLTVV.

The chain recombines TRBV18 with TRBJ2-7; D possibly corresponds to TRBD1 (6 bases). Trimming cost V 4 bases and J 7 bases, with 17 bases left between them. Per germline, CDR1 KGHSH and CDR2 LQKENI. This CDR3 is 14 amino acids long. CDR3 loop: CASSLGQGLGEQYF. CDR3 coding DNA: TGTGCCAGCTCACTGGGCCAGGGGCTAGGGGAGCAGTACTTC. Filled out from reference TRBV18 and TRBJ2-7, the complete variable domain reads NAGVMQNPRHLVRRRGQEARLRCSPMKGHSHVYWYRQLPEEGLKFMVYLQKENIIDESGMPKERFSAEFPKEGPSILRIQQVVRGDSAAYFCASSLGQGLGEQYFGPGTRLTVT.

The gene calls are TRBV10-2 and TRBJ2-1, with D uncertain. Germline V gene data show CDR1 as WSHSY and CDR2 as SAAADI. V was clipped by 2 bases and J by 7 bases, with 3 bases between them. The CDR3 totals 11 residues. CDR3 bases: TGCGCCAGCAGTGAGGTAAATGAGCAGTTCTTC. Its translation is CASSEVNEQFF.

This chain links TRBV5-5 with TRBJ2-7; 14 nucleotides line up with TRBD2. V gave up 0 bases and J gave up 12 bases; unmatched junction bases: 11. This CDR3 has 16 amino acids. Looked up from germline, CDR1 is SGHKS and CDR2 is YYEKEE (reference sequence). The CDR3 region is CASSLGRGLAGASPYF. The CDR3 DNA sequence: TGTGCCAGCAGCTTGGGAAGGGGACTAGCGGGGGCGTCCCCGTACTTC.

The chain has TRBV28 and TRBJ2-7; D is unclear. This CDR3 is built from 15 residues. The V and J ends lost 4 bases and 0 bases respectively, with 13 bases between them. Germline V gene data show CDR1 as MDHEN and CDR2 as SYDVKM. The CDR3 DNA sequence: TGTGCCAGCAGTTCGCCTCGGGTTAGCTCCTACGAGCAGTACTTC. Residues: CASSSPRVSSYEQYF.

V is TRBV7-2 and J is TRBJ2-7; the match to TRBD2 covers 14 bases. J gave up 1 base and V 3 bases, and 5 bases lay outside the gene matches. This CDR3 contains 17 residues. Germline-derived CDR1 and CDR2 are SGHTA and FQGNSA. The CDR3 is CASSLRLAGGLSYEQYF. CDR3 nucleotide sequence: TGTGCCAGCAGCTTGAGACTAGCGGGAGGGCTGTCCTACGAGCAGTACTTC.

The rearrangement links TRBV2 to TRBJ1-5; 7 bases align to TRBD1. V shed 8 bases and J 7 bases; nucleotides not matched to a gene: 14. Germline assignment: CDR1 SNHLY and CDR2 FYNNEI. The CDR3 runs to 15 residues. DNA of the CDR3: TGTGCCAGCGGGACCTTGACAGGGCAGGGACAGCCCCAGCATTTT. Translating gives CASGTLTGQGQPQHF.

This chain links TRBV6-5 with TRBJ2-5; TRBD1 agrees at 10 bases. Trimming at V came to 2 bases and at J to 4 bases, leaving 7 bases not matched to a gene. The CDR3 length is 16 residues. Germline values: CDR1 MNHEY, CDR2 SVGAGI. The CDR3 nucleotides read TGTGCCAGCAGTTACGCGGGACAGGGGAAGGGAGAGACCCAGTACTTC. Translating it yields CASSYAGQGKGETQYF.

The V call is TRBV5-1, the J call TRBJ1-6; 8 bases line up with TRBD1. The CDR3 spans 14 residues. The V gene's germline CDR1 is SGHRS and CDR2 YFSETQ. The V gene end was trimmed by 6 bases and the J gene end by 10 bases; junction bases not matched to a gene: 9. CDR3 loop: CASTSGGINSPLHF. The CDR3 DNA follows: TGCGCCAGCACCTCAGGGGGCATAAACTCACCCCTCCACTTT.

This sequence joins TRBV18 and TRBJ2-7; D might be TRBD2 (6 bases). The CDR3 extends over 14 amino acids. Germline values: CDR1 KGHSH, CDR2 LQKENI. V lost 6 bases and J 2 bases, leaving 14 bases between the germline ends. The CDR3 DNA reads TGTGCCAGCTCCCCCGGGACTCTTCCCTACGAGCAGTACTTC. Its translation: CASSPGTLPYEQYF.

The gene calls are TRBV5-4 and TRBJ1-4; TRBD1 matches at 8 bases. This CDR3 is built from 14 residues. Per germline, CDR1 SGHNT and CDR2 YYREEE (reference sequence). The V and J ends lost 3 bases and 7 bases, in that order; junction bases with no gene match: 5. The CDR3 DNA is TGTGCCAGCAGCTCGGACAGGGTGGGTGAAAAACTGTTTTTT. As protein: CASSSDRVGEKLFF.